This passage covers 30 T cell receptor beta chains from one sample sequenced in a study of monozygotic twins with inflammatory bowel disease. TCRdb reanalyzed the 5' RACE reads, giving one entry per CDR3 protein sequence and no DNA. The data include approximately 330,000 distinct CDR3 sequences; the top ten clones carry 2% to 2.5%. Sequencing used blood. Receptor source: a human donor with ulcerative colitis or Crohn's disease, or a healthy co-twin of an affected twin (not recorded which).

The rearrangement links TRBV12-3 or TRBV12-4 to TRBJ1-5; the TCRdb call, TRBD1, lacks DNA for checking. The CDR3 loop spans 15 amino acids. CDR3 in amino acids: CASSPGQNSNQPQHF.

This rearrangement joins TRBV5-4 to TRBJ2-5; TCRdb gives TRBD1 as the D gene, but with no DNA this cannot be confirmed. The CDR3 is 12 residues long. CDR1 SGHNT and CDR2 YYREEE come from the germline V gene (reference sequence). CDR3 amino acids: CASSPGRETQYF.

The CDR3 region is CSSTTGGYETQYF. The genes are TRBV29-1 and TRBJ2-5; TCRdb calls TRBD1, which cannot be checked without DNA. Germline CDR1 and CDR2: SQVTM and ANQGSEA. The CDR3 has 13 residues. The full variable domain, with the rest looked up from reference TRBV29-1 and TRBJ2-5, is SAVISQKPSRDICQRGTSLTIQCQVDSQVTMMFWYRQQPGQSLTLIATANQGSEATYESGFVIDKFPISRPNLTFSTLTVSNMSPEDSSIYLCSSTTGGYETQYFGPGTRLLVL.

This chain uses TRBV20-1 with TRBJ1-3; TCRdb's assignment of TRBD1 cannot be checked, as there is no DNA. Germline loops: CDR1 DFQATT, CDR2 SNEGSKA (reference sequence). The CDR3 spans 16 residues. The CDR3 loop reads CSAGQGGGFSGNTIYF.

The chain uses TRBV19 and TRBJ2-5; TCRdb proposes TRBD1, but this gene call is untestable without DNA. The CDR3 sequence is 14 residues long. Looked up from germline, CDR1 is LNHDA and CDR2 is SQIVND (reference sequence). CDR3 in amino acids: CASSDYGTGRTQYF.

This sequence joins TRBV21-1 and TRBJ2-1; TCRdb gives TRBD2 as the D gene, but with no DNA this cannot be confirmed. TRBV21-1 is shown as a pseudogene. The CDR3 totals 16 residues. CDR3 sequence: CASSPGEREFDNEQFF.

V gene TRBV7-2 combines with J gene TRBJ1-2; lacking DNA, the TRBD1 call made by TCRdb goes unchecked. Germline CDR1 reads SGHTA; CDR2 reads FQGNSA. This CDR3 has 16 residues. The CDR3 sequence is CASSLNPGDLTYGYTF.

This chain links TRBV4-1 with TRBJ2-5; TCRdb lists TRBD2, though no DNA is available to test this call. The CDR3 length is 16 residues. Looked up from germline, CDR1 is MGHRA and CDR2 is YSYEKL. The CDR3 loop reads CASSQDSLAGEETQYF.

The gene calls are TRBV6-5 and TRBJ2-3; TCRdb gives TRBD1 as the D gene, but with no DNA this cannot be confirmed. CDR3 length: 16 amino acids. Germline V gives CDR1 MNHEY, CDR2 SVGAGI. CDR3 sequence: CASSYVLGPSTDTQYF.

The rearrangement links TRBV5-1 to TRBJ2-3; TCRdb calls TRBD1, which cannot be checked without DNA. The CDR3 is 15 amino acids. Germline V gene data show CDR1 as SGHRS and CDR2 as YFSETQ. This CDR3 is CASSLAQVSTDTQYF.

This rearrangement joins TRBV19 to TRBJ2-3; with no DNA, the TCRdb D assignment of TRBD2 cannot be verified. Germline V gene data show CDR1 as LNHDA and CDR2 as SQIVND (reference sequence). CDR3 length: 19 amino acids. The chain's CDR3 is CASRTSGLAGGHSADTQYF.

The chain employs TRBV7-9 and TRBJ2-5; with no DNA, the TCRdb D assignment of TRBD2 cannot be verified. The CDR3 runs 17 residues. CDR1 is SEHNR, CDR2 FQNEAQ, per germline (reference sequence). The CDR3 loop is CASSLAGSGALGKTQYF.

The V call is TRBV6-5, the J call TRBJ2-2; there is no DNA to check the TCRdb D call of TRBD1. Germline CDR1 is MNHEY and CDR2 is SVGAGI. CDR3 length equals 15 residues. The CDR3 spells CASSYSGGLPGELFF.

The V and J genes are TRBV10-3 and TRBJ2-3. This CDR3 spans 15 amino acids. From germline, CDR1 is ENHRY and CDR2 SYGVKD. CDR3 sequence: CAISESGDRINTQYF.

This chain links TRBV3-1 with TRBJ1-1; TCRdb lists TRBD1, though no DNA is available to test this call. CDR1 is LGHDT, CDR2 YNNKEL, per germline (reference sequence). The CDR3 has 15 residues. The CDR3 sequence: CASSFHGTGRAEAFF.

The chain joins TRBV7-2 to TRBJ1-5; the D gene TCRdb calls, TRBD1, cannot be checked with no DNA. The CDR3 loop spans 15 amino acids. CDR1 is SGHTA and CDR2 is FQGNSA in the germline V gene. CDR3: CASSLAARYNQPQHF.

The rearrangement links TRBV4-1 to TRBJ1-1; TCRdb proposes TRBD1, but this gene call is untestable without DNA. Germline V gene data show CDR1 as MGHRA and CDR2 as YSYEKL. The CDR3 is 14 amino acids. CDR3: CASSQVSGPGHAFF.

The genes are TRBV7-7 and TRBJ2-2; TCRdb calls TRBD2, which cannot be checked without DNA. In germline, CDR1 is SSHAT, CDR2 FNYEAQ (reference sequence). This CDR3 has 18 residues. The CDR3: CASSPSSGGLATGGELFF.

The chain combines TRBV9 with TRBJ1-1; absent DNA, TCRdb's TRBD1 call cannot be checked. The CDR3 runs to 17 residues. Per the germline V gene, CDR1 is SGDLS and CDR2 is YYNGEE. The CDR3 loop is CASSPHDRESFGTEAFF.

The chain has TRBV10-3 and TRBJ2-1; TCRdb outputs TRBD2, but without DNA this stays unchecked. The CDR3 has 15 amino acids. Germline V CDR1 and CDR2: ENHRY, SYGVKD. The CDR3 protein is CAISGTSGGDNEQFF.

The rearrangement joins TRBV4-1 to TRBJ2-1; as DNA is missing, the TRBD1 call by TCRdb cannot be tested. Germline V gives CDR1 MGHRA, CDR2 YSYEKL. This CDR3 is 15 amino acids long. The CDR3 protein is CASSHLGTGDNEQFF.

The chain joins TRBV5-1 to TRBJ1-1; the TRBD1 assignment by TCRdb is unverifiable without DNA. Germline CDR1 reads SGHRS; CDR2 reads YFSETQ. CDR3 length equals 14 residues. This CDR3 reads CASSSDRVDTEAFF.

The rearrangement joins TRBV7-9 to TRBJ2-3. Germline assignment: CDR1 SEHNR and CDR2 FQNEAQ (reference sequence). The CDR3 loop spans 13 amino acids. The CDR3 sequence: CASSLDTPDTQYF. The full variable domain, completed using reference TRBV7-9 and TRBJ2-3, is DTGVSQNPRHKITKRGQNVTFRCDPISEHNRLYWYRQTLGQGPEFLTYFQNEAQLEKSRLLSDRFSAERPKGSFSTLEIQRTEQGDSAMYLCASSLDTPDTQYFGPGTRLTVL.

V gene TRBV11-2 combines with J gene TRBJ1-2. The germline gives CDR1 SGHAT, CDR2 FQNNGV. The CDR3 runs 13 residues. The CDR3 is CASSLDQVYGYTF.

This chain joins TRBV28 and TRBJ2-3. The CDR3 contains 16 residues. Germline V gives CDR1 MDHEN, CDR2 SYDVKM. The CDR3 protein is CASSSAVSPRTDTQYF. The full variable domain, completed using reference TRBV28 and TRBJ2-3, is DVKVTQSSRYLVKRTGEKVFLECVQDMDHENMFWYRQDPGLGLRLIYFSYDVKMKEKGDIPEGYSVSREKKERFSLILESASTNQTSMYLCASSSAVSPRTDTQYFGPGTRLTVL.

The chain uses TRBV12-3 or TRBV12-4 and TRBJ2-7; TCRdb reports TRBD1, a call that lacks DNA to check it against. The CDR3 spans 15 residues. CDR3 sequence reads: CASSPVQGFGSEQYF.

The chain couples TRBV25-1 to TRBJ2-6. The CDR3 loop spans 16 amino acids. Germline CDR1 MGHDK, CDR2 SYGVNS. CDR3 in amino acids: CASSDSRLSGANVLTF. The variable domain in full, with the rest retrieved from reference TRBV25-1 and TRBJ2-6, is EADIYQTPRYLVIGTGKKITLECSQTMGHDKMYWYQQDPGMELHLIHYSYGVNSTEKGDLSSESTVSRIRTEHFPLTLESARPSHTSQYLCASSDSRLSGANVLTFGAGSRLTVL.

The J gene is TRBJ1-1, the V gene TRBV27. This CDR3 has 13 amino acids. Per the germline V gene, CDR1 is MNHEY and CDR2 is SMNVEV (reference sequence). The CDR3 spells CASRDAWTVEAFF.

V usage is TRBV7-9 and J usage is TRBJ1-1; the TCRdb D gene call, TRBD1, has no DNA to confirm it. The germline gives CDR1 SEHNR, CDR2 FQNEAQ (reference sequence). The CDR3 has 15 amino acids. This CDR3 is CASSPNPGQGTEAFF.

The CDR3: CASSPPRTGGTYEQYF. This chain uses TRBV18 with TRBJ2-7; TCRdb names TRBD1, which stays unverified in the absence of DNA. Germline V gene data show CDR1 as KGHSH and CDR2 as LQKENI. The CDR3 totals 16 residues.